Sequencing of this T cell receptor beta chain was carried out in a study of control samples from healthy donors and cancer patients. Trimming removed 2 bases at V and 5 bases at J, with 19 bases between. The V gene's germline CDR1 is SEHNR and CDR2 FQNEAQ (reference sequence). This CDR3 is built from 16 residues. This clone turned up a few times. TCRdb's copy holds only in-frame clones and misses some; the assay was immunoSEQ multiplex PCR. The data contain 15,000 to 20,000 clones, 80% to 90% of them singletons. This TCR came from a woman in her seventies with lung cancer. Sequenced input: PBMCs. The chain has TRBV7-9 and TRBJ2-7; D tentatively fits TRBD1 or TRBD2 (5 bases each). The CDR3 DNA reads TGTGCCAGCAGCTTATCGGGGCAGGCTCGAGGGGACGAGCAGTACTTC. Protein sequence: CASSLSGQARGDEQYF.